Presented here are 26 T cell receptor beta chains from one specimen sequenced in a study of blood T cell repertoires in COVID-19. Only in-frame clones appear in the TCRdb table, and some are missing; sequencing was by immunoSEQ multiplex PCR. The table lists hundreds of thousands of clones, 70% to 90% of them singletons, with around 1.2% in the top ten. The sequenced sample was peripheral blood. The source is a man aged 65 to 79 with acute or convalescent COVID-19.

The DNA of the CDR3 is TGTGCCAGTAGTAACGAACCGGGACTTGAGCAGTACTTC. Translation gives CASSNEPGLEQYF. This sequence joins TRBV19 and TRBJ2-7, with a weak D call TRBD2 (6 bases). V lost 4 bases to trimming and J lost 7 bases, with 14 bases between them. Per germline, CDR1 LNHDA and CDR2 SQIVND (reference sequence). The CDR3 contains 13 residues.

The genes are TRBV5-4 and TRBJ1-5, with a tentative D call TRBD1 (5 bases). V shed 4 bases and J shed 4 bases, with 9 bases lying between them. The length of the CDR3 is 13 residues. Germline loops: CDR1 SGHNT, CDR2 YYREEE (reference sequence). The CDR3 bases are TGTGCCAGCAGCCCCGACAGAAATCAGCCCCAGCATTTT. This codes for CASSPDRNQPQHF.

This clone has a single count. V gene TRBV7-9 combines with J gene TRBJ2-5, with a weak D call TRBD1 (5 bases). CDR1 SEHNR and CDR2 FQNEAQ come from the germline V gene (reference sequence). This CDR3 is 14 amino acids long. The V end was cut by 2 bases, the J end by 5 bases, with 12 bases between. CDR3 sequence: CASSLSGRVETQYF. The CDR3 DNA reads TGTGCCAGCAGCTTATCGGGCAGGGTGGAGACCCAGTACTTC.

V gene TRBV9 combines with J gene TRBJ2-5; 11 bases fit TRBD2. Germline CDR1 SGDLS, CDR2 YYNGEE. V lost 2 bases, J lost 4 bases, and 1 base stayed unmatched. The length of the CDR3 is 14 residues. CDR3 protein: CASSVGLAGETQYF. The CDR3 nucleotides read TGTGCCAGCAGCGTCGGACTAGCGGGAGAGACCCAGTACTTC.

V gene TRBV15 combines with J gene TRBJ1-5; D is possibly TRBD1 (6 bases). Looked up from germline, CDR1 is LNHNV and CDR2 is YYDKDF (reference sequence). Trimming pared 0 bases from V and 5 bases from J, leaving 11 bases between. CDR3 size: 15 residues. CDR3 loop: CATSRDRGGDQPQHF. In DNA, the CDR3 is TGTGCCACCAGCAGAGACAGGGGTGGGGATCAGCCCCAGCATTTT.

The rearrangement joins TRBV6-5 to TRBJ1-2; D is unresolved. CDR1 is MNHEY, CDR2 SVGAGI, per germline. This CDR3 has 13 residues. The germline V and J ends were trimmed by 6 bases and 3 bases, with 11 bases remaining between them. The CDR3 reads CASSPRRDYGYTF. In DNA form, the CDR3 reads TGTGCCAGCAGCCCCCGGAGAGACTATGGCTACACCTTC.

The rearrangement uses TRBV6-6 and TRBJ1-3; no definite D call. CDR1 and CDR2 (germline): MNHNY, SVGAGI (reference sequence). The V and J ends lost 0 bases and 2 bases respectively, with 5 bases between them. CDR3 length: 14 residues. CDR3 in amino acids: CASSYSEAGNTIYF. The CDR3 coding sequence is TGTGCCAGCAGTTACTCAGAGGCTGGAAACACCATATATTTT.

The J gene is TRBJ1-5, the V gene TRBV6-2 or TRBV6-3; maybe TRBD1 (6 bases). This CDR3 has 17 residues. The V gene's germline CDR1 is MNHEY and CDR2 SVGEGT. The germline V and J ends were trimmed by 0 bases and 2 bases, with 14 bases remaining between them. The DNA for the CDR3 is TGTGCCAGCAGTTACTCGAGCAGGGGAGGGGGCAATCAGCCCCAGCATTTT. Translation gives CASSYSSRGGGNQPQHF.

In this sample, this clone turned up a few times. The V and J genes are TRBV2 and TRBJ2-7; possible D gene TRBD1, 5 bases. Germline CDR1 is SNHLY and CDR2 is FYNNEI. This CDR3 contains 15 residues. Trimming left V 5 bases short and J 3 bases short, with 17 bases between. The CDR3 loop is CASSLYGRAGYEQYF. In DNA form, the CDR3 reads TGTGCCAGCAGTCTCTACGGCAGGGCAGGCTACGAGCAGTACTTC.

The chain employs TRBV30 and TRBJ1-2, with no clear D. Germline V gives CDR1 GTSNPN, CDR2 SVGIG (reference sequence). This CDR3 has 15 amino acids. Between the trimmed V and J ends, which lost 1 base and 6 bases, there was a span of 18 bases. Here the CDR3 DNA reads TGTGCCTGGAGTGCCCGGGGTGGCGGCATCGATGGCTACACCTTC. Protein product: CAWSARGGGIDGYTF.

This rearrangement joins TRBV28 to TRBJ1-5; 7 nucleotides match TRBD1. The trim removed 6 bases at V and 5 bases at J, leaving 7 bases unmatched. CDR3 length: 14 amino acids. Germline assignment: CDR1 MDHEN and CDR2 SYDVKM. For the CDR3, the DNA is TGTGCCAGCAGCCCCCAGGGGGGCCATCAGCCCCAGCATTTT. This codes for CASSPQGGHQPQHF.

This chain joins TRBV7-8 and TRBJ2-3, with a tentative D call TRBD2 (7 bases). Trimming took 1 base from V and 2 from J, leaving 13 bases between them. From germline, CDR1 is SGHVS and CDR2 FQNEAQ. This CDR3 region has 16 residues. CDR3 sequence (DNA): TGTGCCAGCAGCTTAGGGACGGGGGGCTCCACAGATACGCAGTATTTT. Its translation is CASSLGTGGSTDTQYF.

The CDR3 DNA reads as TGCGCCAGCAGATACTCCCCGGGACAGGTGAACACTGAAGCTTTCTTT. Encoded protein: CASRYSPGQVNTEAFF. The rearrangement joins TRBV5-1 to TRBJ1-1, with 8 nucleotides matching TRBD1. This CDR3 contains 16 residues. V trimming: 5 bases; J trimming: 0 bases; junction bases outside the gene matches: 9. Germline lookup yields CDR1 SGHRS and CDR2 YFSETQ. Variable domain in full (rest from reference TRBV5-1 and TRBJ1-1): KAGVTQTPRYLIKTRGQQVTLSCSPISGHRSVSWYQQTPGQGLQFLFEYFSETQRNKGNFPGRFSGRQFSNSRSEMNVSTLELGDSALYLCASRYSPGQVNTEAFFGQGTRLTVV.

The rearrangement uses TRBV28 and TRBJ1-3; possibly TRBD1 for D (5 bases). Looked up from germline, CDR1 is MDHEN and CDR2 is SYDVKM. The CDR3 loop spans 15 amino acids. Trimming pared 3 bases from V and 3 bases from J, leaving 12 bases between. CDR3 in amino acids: CASSLGQHLGNTIYF. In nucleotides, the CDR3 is TGTGCCAGCAGTTTGGGGCAGCACCTTGGAAACACCATATATTTT.

Written as DNA, the CDR3 is TGTGCCAGCAGCAAGGGACTAACTAGCCAAGAGACCCAGTACTTC. It codes for CASSKGLTSQETQYF. The chain combines TRBV13 with TRBJ2-5; 7 bases agree with TRBD2. CDR3 length equals 15 residues. Trimming took 5 bases from V and 1 from J; bases not matched to a gene: 7. CDR1 PRHDT and CDR2 FYEKMQ come from the germline V gene (reference sequence).

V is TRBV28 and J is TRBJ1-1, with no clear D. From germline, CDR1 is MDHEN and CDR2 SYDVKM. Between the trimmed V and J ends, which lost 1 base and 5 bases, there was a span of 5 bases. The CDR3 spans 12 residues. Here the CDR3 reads CASSLLETEAFF. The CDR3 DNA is TGTGCCAGCAGTTTATTAGAGACTGAAGCTTTCTTT.

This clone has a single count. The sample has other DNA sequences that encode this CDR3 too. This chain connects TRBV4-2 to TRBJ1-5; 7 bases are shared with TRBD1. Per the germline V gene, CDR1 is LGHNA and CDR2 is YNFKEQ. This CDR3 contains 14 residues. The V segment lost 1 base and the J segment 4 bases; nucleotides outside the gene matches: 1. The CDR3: CASSQGQGNQPQHF. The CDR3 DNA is TGTGCCAGCAGCCAAGGACAGGGAAATCAGCCCCAGCATTTT.

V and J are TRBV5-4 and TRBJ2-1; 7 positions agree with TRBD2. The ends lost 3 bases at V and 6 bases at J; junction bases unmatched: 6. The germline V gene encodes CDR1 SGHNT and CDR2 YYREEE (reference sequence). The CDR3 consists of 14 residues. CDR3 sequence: CASSSKGGSNEQFF. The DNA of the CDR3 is TGTGCCAGCAGCTCCAAGGGCGGGAGCAATGAGCAGTTCTTC. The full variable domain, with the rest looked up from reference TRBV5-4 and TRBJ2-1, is ETGVTQSPTHLIKTRGQQVTLRCSSQSGHNTVSWYQQALGQGPQFIFQYYREEENGRGNFPPRFSGLQFPNYSSELNVNALELDDSALYLCASSSKGGSNEQFFGPGTRLTVL.

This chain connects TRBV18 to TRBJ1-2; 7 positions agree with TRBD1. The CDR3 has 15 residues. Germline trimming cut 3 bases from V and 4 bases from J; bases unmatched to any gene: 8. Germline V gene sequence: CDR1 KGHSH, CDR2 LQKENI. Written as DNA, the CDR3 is TGTGCCAGCTCACCGTTAATAGGGGACAGCTATGGCTACACCTTC. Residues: CASSPLIGDSYGYTF. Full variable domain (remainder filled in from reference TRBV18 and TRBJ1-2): NAGVMQNPRHLVRRRGQEARLRCSPMKGHSHVYWYRQLPEEGLKFMVYLQKENIIDESGMPKERFSAEFPKEGPSILRIQQVVRGDSAAYFCASSPLIGDSYGYTFGSGTRLTVV.

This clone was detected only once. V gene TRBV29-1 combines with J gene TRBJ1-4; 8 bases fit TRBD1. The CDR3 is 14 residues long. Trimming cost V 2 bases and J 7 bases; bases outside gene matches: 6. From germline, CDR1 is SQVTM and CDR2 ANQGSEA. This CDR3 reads CSVEIGQGGEKLFF. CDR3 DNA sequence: TGCAGCGTTGAAATAGGACAGGGTGGTGAAAAACTGTTTTTT.

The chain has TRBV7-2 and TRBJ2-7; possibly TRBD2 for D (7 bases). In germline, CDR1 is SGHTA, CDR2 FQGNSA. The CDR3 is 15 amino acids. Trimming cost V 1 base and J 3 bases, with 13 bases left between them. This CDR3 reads CASSLVRGGNYEQYF. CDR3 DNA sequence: TGTGCCAGCAGCTTAGTGAGGGGGGGCAACTACGAGCAGTACTTC. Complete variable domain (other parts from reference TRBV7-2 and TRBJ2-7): GAGVSQSPSNKVTEKGKDVELRCDPISGHTALYWYRQSLGQGLEFLIYFQGNSAPDKSGLPSDRFSAERTGGSVSTLTIQRTQQEDSAVYLCASSLVRGGNYEQYFGPGTRLTVT.

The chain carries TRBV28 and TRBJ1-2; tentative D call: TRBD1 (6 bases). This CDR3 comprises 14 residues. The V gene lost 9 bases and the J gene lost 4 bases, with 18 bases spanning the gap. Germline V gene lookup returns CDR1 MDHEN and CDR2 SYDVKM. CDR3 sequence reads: CASRIGQKSYGYTF. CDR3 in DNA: TGTGCCAGTCGAATCGGACAGAAGAGCTATGGCTACACCTTC.

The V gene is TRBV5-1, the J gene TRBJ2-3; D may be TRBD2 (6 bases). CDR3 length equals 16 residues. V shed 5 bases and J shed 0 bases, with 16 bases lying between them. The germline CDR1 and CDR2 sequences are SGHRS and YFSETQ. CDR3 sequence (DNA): TGCGCCAGCAGATTTCGTTGGACTACAAGCACAGATACGCAGTATTTT. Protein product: CASRFRWTTSTDTQYF. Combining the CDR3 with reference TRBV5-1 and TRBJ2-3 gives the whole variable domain KAGVTQTPRYLIKTRGQQVTLSCSPISGHRSVSWYQQTPGQGLQFLFEYFSETQRNKGNFPGRFSGRQFSNSRSEMNVSTLELGDSALYLCASRFRWTTSTDTQYFGPGTRLTVL.

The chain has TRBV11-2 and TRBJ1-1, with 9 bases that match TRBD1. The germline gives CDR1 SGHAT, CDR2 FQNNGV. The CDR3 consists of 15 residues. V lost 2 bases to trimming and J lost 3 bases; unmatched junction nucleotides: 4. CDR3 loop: CASSLTGGLDTEAFF. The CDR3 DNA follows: TGTGCCAGCAGCTTAACAGGGGGCCTGGACACTGAAGCTTTCTTT.

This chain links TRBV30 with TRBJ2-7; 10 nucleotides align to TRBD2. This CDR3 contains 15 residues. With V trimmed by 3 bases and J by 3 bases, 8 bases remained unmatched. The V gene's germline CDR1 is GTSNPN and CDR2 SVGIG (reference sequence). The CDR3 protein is CAWSAPGLAIYEQYF. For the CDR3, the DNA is TGTGCCTGGAGCGCTCCGGGACTAGCGATCTACGAGCAGTACTTC.

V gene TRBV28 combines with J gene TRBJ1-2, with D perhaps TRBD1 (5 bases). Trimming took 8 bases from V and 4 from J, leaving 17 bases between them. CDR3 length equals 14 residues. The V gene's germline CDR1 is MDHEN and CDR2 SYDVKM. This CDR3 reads CASRSQGGGYGYTF. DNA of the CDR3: TGTGCCAGCCGGAGTCAGGGTGGCGGCTATGGCTACACCTTC.